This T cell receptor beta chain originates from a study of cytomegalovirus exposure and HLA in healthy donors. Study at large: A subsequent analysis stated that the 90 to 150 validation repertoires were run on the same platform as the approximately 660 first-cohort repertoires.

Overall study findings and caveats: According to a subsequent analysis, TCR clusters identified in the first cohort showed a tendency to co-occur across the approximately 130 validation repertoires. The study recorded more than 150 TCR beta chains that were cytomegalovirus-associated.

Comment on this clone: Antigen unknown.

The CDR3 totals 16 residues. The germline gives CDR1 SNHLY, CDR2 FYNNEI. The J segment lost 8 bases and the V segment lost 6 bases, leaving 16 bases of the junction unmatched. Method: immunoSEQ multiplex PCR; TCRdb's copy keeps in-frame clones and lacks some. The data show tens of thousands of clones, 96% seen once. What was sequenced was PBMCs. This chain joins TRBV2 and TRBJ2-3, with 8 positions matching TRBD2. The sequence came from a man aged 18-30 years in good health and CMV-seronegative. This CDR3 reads CASSGVDSGDPRTQYF. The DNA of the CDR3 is TGTGCCAGCAGCGGCGTGGATAGCGGGGACCCTCGTACGCAGTATTTT.